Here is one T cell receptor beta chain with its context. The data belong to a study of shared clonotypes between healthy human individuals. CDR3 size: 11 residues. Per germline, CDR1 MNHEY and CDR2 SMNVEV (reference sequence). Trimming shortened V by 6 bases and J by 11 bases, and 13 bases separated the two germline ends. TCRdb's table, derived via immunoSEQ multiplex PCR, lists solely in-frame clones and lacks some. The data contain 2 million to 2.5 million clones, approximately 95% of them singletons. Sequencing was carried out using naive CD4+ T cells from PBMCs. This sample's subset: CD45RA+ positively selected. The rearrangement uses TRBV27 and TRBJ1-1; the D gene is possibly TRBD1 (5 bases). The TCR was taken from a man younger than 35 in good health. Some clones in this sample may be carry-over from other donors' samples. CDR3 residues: CASRKAGTAFF. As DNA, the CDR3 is TGTGCCAGCAGGAAAGCAGGGACCGCTTTCTTT.